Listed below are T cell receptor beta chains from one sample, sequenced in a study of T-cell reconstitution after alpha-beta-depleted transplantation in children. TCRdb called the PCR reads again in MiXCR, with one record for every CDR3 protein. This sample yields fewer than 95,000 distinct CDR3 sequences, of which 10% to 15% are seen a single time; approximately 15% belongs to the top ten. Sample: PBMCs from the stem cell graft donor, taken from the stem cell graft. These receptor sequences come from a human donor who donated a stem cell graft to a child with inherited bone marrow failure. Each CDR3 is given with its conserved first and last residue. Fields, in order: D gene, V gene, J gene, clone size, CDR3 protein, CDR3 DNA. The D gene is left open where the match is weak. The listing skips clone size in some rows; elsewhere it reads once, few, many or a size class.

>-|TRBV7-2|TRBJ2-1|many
CASSLGGGGPWFEQFF
TGTGCCAGCAGCTTAGGGGGAGGAGGCCCCTGGTTTGAGCAGTTCTTC
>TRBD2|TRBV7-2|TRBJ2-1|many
CASSLVSGRAYNEQFF
TGTGCCAGCAGCCTAGTAAGCGGGAGGGCCTACAATGAGCAGTTCTTC
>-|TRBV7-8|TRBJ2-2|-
CASSSPGLEVTGELFF
TGTGCCAGCAGCTCACCGGGACTCGAAGTAACCGGGGAGCTGTTTTTT
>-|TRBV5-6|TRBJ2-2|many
CASSLSSRELFF
TGTGCCAGCAGCTTGAGTTCACGGGAGCTGTTTTTT
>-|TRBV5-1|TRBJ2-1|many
CASSLGGPTRGEQFF
TGCGCCAGCAGCTTGGGAGGGCCGACTCGGGGTGAGCAGTTCTTC
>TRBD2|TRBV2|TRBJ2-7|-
CASRGLVGYEQYF
TGTGCCAGCAGGGGACTAGTCGGTTACGAGCAGTACTTC
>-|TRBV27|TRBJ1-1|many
CASSFAGARGTEAFF
TGTGCCAGCAGTTTCGCAGGGGCGAGGGGGACTGAAGCTTTCTTT
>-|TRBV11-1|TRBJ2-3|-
CASSTYTPPLTDTQYF
TGTGCCAGCAGCACCTATACCCCCCCCCTCACAGATACGCAGTATTTT
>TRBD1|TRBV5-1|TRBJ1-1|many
CASSLAHRGNTEAFF
TGCGCCAGCAGCTTGGCCCACAGGGGGAACACTGAAGCTTTCTTT
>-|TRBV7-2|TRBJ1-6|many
CASSLAGYSPLHF
TGTGCCAGCAGCTTGGCGGGGTATTCACCCCTCCACTTT
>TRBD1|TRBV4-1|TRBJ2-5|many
CASSQGQATVTQYF
TGCGCCAGCAGCCAGGGACAGGCCACGGTGACCCAGTACTTC
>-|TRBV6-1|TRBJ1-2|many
CASSAYEGNGYTF
TGTGCCAGCAGTGCGTATGAGGGAAACGGCTACACCTTC
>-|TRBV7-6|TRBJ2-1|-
CASSSGPPTSFRDNEQFF
TGTGCCAGCAGCTCAGGACCACCAACCTCCTTTAGGGACAATGAGCAGTTCTTC
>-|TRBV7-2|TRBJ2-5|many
CASSLRTVQETQYF
TGTGCCAGCAGCCTACGGACAGTCCAAGAGACCCAGTACTTC
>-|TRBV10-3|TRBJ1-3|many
CAITDRMSRGNTIYF
TGTGCCATCACCGATAGAATGAGTCGCGGAAACACCATATATTTT
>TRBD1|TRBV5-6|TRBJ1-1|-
CASSYTGVLKNTEAFF
TGTGCCAGCAGCTATACAGGGGTGTTAAAGAACACTGAAGCTTTCTTT
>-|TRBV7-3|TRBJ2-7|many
CASSAGTAKSF
TGTGCCAGCAGCGCGGGGACAGCAAAAAGTTTC
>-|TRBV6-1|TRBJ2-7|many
CASTTGSREQYF
TGTGCCAGCACCACAGGGTCGCGCGAGCAGTACTTC
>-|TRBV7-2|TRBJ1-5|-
CASSPTSGHLKGQPQHF
TGTGCCAGCAGCCCGACGTCGGGACACCTTAAGGGTCAGCCCCAGCATTTT
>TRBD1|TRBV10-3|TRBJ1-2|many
CAISDGDRGIYGYTF
TGTGCCATCAGTGATGGGGACAGGGGAATCTATGGCTACACCTTC
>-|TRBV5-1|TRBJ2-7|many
CASSARDRPYEQYF
TGCGCCAGCAGCGCCCGGGACCGACCCTACGAGCAGTACTTC
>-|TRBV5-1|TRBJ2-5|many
CASSLAPVSLQETQYF
TGCGCCAGCAGCTTGGCCCCGGTCAGCCTTCAAGAGACCCAGTACTTC
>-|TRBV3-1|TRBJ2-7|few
CASSERHWDSYEQYF
TGTGCCAGCAGCGAGAGACATTGGGACTCCTACGAGCAGTACTTC
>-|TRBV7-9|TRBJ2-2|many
CASSPSGWGDTGELFF
TGTGCCAGCAGCCCCTCGGGCTGGGGAGACACCGGGGAGCTGTTTTTT
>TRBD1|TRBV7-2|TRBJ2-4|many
CASSPTYLQGNIQYF
TGTGCCAGCAGCCCCACCTACCTACAGGGGAACATTCAGTACTTC
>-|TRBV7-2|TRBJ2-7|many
CASSPQRNRNEQYF
TGTGCCAGCAGCCCTCAGCGGAATAGGAACGAGCAGTACTTC
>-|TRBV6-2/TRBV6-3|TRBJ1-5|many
CASSYVGDQPQHF
TGTGCCAGCAGTTACGTAGGGGATCAGCCCCAGCATTTT
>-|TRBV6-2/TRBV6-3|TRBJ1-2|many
CASSGGAKFGYTF
TGTGCCAGCAGCGGAGGGGCCAAGTTTGGCTACACCTTC
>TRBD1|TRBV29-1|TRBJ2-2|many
CSVDLGTGNTGELFF
TGCAGCGTTGATCTGGGGACAGGGAACACCGGGGAGCTGTTTTTT
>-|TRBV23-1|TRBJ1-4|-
CASRKGLTNEKLFF
TGCGCCAGCAGAAAGGGACTAACTAATGAAAAACTGTTTTTT
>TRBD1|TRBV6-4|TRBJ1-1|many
CASSADRESGEAFF
TGTGCCAGCAGTGCCGACAGGGAATCGGGTGAAGCTTTCTTT
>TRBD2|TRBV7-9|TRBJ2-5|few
CASSMGLAIQETQYF
TGTGCCAGCAGCATGGGACTAGCGATTCAAGAGACCCAGTACTTC
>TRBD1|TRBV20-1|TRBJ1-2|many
CSARDRRTGVIGYTF
TGCAGTGCTAGAGATAGGAGGACAGGGGTAATTGGCTACACCTTC
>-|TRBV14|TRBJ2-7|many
CASSQLLSEQYF
TGTGCCAGCAGCCAACTCCTCTCCGAGCAGTACTTC
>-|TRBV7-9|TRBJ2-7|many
CASSPTGDYEQYF
TGTGCCAGCAGCCCGACAGGTGATTACGAGCAGTACTTC
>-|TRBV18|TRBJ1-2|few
CASSPRGEKDGYTF
TGTGCCAGCTCACCCCGGGGGGAAAAAGATGGCTACACCTTC
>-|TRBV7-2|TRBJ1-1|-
CASSLVGDTEAFF
TGTGCCAGCAGCTTAGTAGGAGACACTGAAGCTTTCTTT
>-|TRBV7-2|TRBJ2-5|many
CASSFHRGETQYF
TGTGCCAGCAGCTTCCACCGGGGAGAGACCCAGTACTTC
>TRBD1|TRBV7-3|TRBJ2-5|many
CASSPTGVYGETQYF
TGTGCCAGCAGCCCGACAGGGGTTTACGGAGAGACCCAGTACTTC
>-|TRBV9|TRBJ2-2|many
CASSSRGSRLDTGELFF
TGTGCCAGCAGCAGTAGGGGGAGTAGACTCGACACCGGGGAGCTGTTTTTT
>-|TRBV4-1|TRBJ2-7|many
CASSRPGLSYEQYF
TGCGCCAGCAGCCGCCCCGGCCTCTCCTACGAGCAGTACTTC
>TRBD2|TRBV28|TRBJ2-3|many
CASSTRGGMGDTQYF
TGTGCCAGCAGTACCCGGGGGGGGATGGGAGATACGCAGTATTTT
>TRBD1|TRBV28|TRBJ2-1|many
CASTIPGQDHNEQFF
TGTGCCAGCACCATTCCGGGACAGGACCACAATGAGCAGTTCTTC
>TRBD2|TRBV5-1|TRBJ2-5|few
CASSLDGTSGGSQETQYF
TGCGCCAGCAGCTTGGATGGGACTAGCGGGGGGTCCCAAGAGACCCAGTACTTC
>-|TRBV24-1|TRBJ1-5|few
CATSDFKDNQPQHF
TGTGCCACCAGTGATTTTAAGGACAATCAGCCCCAGCATTTT
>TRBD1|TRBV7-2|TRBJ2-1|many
CASSLSEGRDRGVFF
TGTGCCAGCAGCTTAAGTGAGGGGAGAGACAGGGGGGTCTTCTTC
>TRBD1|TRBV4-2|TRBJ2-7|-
CASSHVGQAYEQYF
TGTGCCAGCAGCCACGTTGGACAGGCCTACGAGCAGTACTTC
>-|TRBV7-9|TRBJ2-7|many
CASSLKDSPYEQYF
TGTGCCAGCAGCCTTAAGGACAGCCCCTACGAGCAGTACTTC
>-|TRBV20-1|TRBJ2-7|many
CSAQSFETGAYEQYF
TGCAGTGCCCAGAGTTTCGAGACAGGAGCCTACGAGCAGTACTTC
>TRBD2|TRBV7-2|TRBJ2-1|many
CASSGGTSGNEQFF
TGTGCCAGCAGCGGGGGGACTAGCGGCAATGAGCAGTTCTTC
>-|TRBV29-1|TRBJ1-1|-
CSVEVRTGIGAFF
TGCAGCGTTGAAGTCCGTACAGGGATCGGAGCTTTCTTT